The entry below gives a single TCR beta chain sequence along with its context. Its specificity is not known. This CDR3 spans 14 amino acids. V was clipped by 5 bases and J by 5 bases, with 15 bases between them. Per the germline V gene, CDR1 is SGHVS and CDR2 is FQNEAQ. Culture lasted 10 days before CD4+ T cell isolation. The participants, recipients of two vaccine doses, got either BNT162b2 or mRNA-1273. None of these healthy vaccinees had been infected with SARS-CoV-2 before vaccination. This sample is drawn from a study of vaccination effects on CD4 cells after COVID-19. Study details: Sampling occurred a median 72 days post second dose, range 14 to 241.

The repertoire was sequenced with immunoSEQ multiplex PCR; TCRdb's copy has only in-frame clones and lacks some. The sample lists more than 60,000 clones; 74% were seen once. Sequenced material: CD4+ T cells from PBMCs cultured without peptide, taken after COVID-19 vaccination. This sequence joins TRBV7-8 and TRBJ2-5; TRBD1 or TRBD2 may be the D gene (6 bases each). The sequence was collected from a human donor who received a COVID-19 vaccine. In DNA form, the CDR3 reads TGTGCCAGCAGCCTAGGGGGGCCGGGGGAGACCCAGTACTTC. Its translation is CASSLGGPGETQYF.